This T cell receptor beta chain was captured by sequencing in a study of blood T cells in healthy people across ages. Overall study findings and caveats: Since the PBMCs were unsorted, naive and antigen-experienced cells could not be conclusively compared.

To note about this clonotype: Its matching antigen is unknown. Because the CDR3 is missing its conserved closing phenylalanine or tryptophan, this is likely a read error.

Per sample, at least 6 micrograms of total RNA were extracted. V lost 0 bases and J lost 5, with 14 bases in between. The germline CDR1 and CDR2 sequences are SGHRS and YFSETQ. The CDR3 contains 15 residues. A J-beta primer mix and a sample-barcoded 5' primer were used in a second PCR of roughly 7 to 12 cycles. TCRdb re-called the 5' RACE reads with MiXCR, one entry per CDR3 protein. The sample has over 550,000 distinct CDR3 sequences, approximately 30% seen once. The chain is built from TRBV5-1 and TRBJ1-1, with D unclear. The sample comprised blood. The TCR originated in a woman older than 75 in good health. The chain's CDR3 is CASSLDSRTVTEAFC. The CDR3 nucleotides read TGCGCCAGCAGCTTGGATAGCAGGACGGTGACTGAAGCTTTCTGT.